The clone carrying this T cell receptor (beta chain) is labeled as medium-sized. Produced via immunoSEQ multiplex PCR; TCRdb's table is partial and in-frame only. The repertoire holds 25,000 to 35,000 clones, with 70% to 80% as singletons. CDR3 size: 11 residues. From germline, CDR1 is ENHRY and CDR2 SYGVKD. V was trimmed by 9 bases and J by 2 bases, leaving 5 bases between them. The data stem from a study of T cells in narcolepsy. The rearrangement links TRBV10-3 to TRBJ1-3; D unresolved. This receptor was obtained from a human donor in good health. Input material: memory (CD45RA-) CD4+ T cells from blood. The CDR3 loop is CAIGTGNTIYF. DNA for the CDR3: TGTGCCATAGGGACTGGAAACACCATATATTTT.